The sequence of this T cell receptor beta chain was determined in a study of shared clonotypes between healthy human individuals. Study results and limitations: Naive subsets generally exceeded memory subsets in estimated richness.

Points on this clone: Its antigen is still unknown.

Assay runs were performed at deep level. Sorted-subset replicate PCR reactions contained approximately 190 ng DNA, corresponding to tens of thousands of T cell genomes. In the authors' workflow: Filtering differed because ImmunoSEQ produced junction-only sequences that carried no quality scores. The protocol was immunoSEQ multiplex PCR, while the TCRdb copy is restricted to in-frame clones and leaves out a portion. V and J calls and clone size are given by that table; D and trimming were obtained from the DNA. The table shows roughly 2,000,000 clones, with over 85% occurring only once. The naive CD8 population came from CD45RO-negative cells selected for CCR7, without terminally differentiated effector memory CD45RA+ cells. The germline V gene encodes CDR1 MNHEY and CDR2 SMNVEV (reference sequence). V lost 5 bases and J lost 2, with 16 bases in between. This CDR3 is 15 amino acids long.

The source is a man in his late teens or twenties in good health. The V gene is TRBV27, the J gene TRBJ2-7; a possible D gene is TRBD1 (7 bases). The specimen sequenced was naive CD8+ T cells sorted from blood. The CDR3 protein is CASSDRQGLTYEQYF. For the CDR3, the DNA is TGTGCCAGCAGTGACCGACAGGGACTTACCTACGAGCAGTACTTC.